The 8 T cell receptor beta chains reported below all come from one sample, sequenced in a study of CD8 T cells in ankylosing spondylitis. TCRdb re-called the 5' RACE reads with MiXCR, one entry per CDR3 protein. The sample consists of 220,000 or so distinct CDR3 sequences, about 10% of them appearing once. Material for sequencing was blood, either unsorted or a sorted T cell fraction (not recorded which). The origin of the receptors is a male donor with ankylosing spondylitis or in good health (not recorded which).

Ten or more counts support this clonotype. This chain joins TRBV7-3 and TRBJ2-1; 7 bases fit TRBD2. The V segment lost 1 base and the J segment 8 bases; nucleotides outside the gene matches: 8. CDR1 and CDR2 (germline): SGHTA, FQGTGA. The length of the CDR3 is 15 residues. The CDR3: CASSLRRGSIDEQFF. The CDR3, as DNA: TGTGCCAGCAGCTTAAGGCGGGGGAGTATCGATGAGCAGTTCTTC.

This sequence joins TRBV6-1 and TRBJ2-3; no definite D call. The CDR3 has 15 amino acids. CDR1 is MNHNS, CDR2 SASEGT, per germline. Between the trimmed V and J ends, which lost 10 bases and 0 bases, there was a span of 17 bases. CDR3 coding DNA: TGTGCCATATTGAAAACTCAAGCTAGCACAGATACGCAGTATTTT. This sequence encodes CAILKTQASTDTQYF.

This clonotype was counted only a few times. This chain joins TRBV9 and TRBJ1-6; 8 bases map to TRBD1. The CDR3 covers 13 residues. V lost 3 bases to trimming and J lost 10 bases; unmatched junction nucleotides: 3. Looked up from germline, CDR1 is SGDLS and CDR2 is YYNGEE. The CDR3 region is CASSATGESPLHF. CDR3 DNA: TGTGCCAGCAGCGCGACAGGGGAATCACCCCTCCACTTT.

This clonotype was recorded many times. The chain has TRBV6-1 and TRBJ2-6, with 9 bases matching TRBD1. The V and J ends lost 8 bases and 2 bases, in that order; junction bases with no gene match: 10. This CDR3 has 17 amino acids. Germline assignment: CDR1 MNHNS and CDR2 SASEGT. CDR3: CASDKTGGMAGANVLTF. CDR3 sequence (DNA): TGTGCCAGCGATAAGACAGGGGGAATGGCTGGGGCCAACGTCCTGACTTTC.

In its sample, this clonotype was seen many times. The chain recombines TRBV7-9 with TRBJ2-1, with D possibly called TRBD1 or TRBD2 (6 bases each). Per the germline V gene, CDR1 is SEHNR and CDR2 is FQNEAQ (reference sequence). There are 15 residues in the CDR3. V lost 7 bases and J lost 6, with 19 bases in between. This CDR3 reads CASNQDRLGGNEQFF. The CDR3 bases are TGTGCCAGCAACCAAGACAGGCTGGGGGGCAATGAGCAGTTCTTC.

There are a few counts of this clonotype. The CDR3 bases are TGTGCCAGCAGTCCGGGAGGGGTGCGGGTCAACTATGGCTACACCTTC. This translates into CASSPGGVRVNYGYTF. The chain is built from TRBV12-3 or TRBV12-4 and TRBJ1-2, with D perhaps TRBD1 (5 bases). The CDR3 consists of 16 residues. Trimming removed 5 bases at V and 2 bases at J, with 18 bases between.

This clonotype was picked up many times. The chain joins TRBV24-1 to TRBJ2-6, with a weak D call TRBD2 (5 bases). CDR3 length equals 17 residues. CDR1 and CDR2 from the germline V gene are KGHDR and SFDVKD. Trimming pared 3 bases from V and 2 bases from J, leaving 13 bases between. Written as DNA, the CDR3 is TGTGCCACCAGTGATGCGGGCAGTAACCCTGGGGCCAACGTCCTGACTTTC. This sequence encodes CATSDAGSNPGANVLTF.

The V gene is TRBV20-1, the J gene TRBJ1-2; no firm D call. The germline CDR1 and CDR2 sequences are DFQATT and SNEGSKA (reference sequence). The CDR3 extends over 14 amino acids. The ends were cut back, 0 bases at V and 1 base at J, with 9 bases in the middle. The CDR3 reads CSARDTGVNYGYTF. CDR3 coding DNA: TGCAGTGCTAGAGATACCGGAGTTAACTATGGCTACACCTTC.